This T cell receptor beta chain came from a study of T cell responses to AZD1222 COVID-19 vaccine. Study summary: The analysis combined second doses at about 4 or about 12 weeks. General observations from the study: Receipt of two AZD1222 doses was followed by a rise in Spike-specific TCR breadth and depth. Clonal diversity was possibly underestimated, and white British individuals and females predominated among donors. Targets within unmutated variant regions were reportedly found for nearly half of spike-specific TCRs.

As regards this clone: What it binds is not known.

Germline V CDR1 and CDR2: SGHAT, FQNNGV. J was trimmed by 4 bases and V by 5 bases; bases with no gene match: 3. CDR3 length equals 15 residues. Measured with immunoSEQ multiplex PCR; TCRdb has only the in-frame clones, and not every one. This sample has about 72,000 clones, with around nine tenths found just once. The specimen was peripheral blood, collected on day 0 of AZD1222 vaccination. This TCR was recovered from an adult in good health. V and J are TRBV11-2 and TRBJ2-2, with TRBD2 matching 11 bases. The CDR3 region has the DNA TGTGCCAGCAGCGTTAGCGGGGGGGCCACCGGGGAGCTGTTTTTT. Protein sequence: CASSVSGGATGELFF.